Listed below are T cell receptor beta chains from one sample, sequenced in a study of control samples from healthy donors and cancer patients. Libraries were prepared by immunoSEQ multiplex PCR; TCRdb keeps only in-frame clonotypes and omits some of them. The repertoire holds about 78,000 clones, about 88% seen once, with 7.5% to 8% in the top ten. What was sequenced was blood. Receptor source: a woman aged 60-75 years in good health. The conserved cysteine and the conserved F or W are not part of the CDR3 here.

j_call v_call cdr3_aa
TRBJ1-1 TRBV12-3/TRBV12-4 ASHDRGRTEAF
TRBJ1-3 TRBV27 ASRPHTGQGSGNTIY
TRBJ1-6 TRBV7-2 ASSPRTGVNSPLH
TRBJ1-3 TRBV18 ASSPDPGNTIY
TRBJ1-2 TRBV15 ATSRDGGSYGYT
TRBJ1-6 TRBV19 ASSMAPGAYSPLH
TRBJ2-7 TRBV5-6 ASRRGQGGNYEQY
. TRBV6-2/TRBV6-3 ASSYRGEIGSYEQY
TRBJ2-3 TRBV28 ASSTGDYATDTQY
TRBJ2-1 TRBV6-5 ASSYLAGQYNEQF
TRBJ1-1 TRBV5-3 ARSQWRVNTEAF
TRBJ2-2 TRBV7-9 ASSLGSGSTGELF
TRBJ1-2 TRBV2 VQKTYGYT
TRBJ1-2 TRBV28 ASSPGDRNYGYT
TRBJ2-5 TRBV7-8 ASSPAMETQY
TRBJ1-2 TRBV7-9 ATNLDGYRAVDGYT
TRBJ1-1 TRBV28 ASRGVDLGNTEAF
TRBJ2-5 TRBV5-1 ASRPTGLGLETQY
TRBJ1-1 TRBV5-1 ASSPQFIGGNTEAF
TRBJ1-3 TRBV12-3/TRBV12-4 ASSLYSGNTIY
TRBJ1-1 TRBV2 ASSGQGNTEAF
TRBJ2-7 TRBV5-1 ASSIAGTSGYEQY
TRBJ2-5 TRBV6-2/TRBV6-3 ASSYSNTLETQY
TRBJ2-1 TRBV29-1 SVLNGLALNEQF
TRBJ1-2 TRBV11-2 ASSLDPNYGYT
TRBJ1-3 TRBV10-3 AISESVDGGNTIY
TRBJ2-3 TRBV2 ASGGAYRTDTQY
TRBJ1-2 TRBV5-8 ASSPGPSYGYT
TRBJ1-4 TRBV10-3 AISESTGKGEKLF
TRBJ2-7 TRBV6-6 ASSPTDRGSYEQY
TRBJ1-1 TRBV6-1 ASSEGRQRDTEAF
TRBJ1-2 TRBV7-2 ASSLKGGPLGYT
TRBJ1-1 TRBV6-6 ASSYRGVAEAF
TRBJ2-7 TRBV18 ASSPPKVGPYEQY
TRBJ2-1 TRBV20-1 SAASNEQF
TRBJ1-2 TRBV27 ASSLSINRGNYGYT
TRBJ1-1 TRBV11-3 ASSLGAKAEAF
TRBJ1-1 TRBV29-1 SALRQGRNTEAF
TRBJ2-1 TRBV27 ASSLSRTSGRRNEQF
TRBJ2-5 TRBV5-1 ASSLAGRGGETQY
TRBJ1-4 TRBV28 ASSSGGKDEKLF